This T cell receptor beta chain stems from a study of T cells in Graves' hyperthyroidism and ophthalmopathy. Study outcomes and limitations: Ophthalmopathy was model-predicted a median approximately 6.9 months pre-onset. Most thyroid clonotypes with frequency above 0.001 were detected in blood.

It was RNA transcripts that yielded the amplified TCR beta CDR3 regions. TCR CDR3 regions were first amplified by RT-PCR with HTBI primers. TCRdb redid the calling of the multiplex PCR reads with MiXCR, one entry per CDR3 protein. The sample lists 500,000 to 650,000 distinct CDR3 sequences; 46% were seen once. Patients with uncontrolled infections, other autoimmune diseases, pregnancy or lactation were excluded. The diagnostic basis comprised clinical symptoms, serum thyroxine and TRAb, thyroid ultrasound and orbital computed tomography. Trimming took 4 bases from V and 4 from J; bases not matched to a gene: 6. This CDR3 spans 15 amino acids. CDR1 is KGHDR and CDR2 is SFDVKD in the germline V gene. On this clonotype itself: Its specificity is not known.

The sequenced sample was peripheral blood or thyroid tissue (not recorded which). The sequence came from an adult woman with Graves' disease, either hyperthyroidism or ophthalmopathy (not recorded which). The gene calls are TRBV24-1 and TRBJ2-5; 9 bases line up with TRBD1. The CDR3 DNA reads TGTGCCACCAGTGACGGGGGACAGGGAGGAGAGACCCAGTACTTC. This encodes CATSDGGQGGETQYF.